This T cell receptor (beta chain) was found in a study of cytomegalovirus exposure and HLA in healthy donors (dated by TCRdb to about 2017). In the study overall: An earlier analysis of approximately 640 of the donors reported about 250 Gb of sequence data and 117 million unique TCR beta sequences from some 180 million T cells. The aim of the study was to test whether cataloging public T cell receptors could identify signatures of past pathogen exposure. Of the 350 to 450 genotyped donors, approximately 83% fell in the genetic ancestry cluster associated with self-reported Caucasian donors. Donor age, sex, ethnicity and CMV serostatus were compiled alongside the repertoire data. The study combined high-throughput TCR immunosequencing, statistical association of individual TCRs with disease status, and machine learning to predict cytomegalovirus infection status. A later genetic analysis took genome-wide SNP genotypes for about 55% of the 666 donors and used that subset as a discovery cohort. In an earlier analysis of 587 of the donors, high-throughput TCR beta sequencing was used to judge whether each TCR beta V gene segment behaved as functional or pseudogenic. Besides the first cohort of roughly 700 subjects, a separate validation cohort made up of about 120 different subjects was used. HLA typing covered class I and class II loci at four-digit resolution. Typing coverage differed by locus: A, B, C, DRB1 and DQB1 were typed in about 629-630 donors, DQA1 in approximately 520, DPA1 in some 610, and DPB1 in 472. The later analysis used no new phenotypic data to find candidate immune exposures, relying instead on TCR beta sequences and their occurrence across donors. About 300 gigabases of sequencing data and around 87 million unique TCR sequences were included in an early release covering around 650 HLA-typed donors. Because of strong linkage in the cohort, 5 or 6 DR-DQ haplotypes were treated as single units for association and clustering. The T cell repertoires of under 700 subjects were profiled by immunosequencing and related to cytomegalovirus serostatus. Among 300 to 500 genotyped donors of the cohort, an average of approximately 240,000 unique TCR beta nucleotide sequences was sequenced per donor, of which about 20% were non-productive. Every discovery cohort repertoire had been produced on one sequencing platform. A later analysis re-analyzed previously published TCR beta repertoires from 666 donors and added high-resolution HLA genotyping to study TCR occurrence patterns.

Findings and caveats that apply to the study as a whole: A further reported finding was that TCR beta sequences accurately predicted the HLA-A and HLA-B alleles for most subjects in the first cohort. Most TCR sequences were seen in very few donors, while some public TCRs were found in many individuals. V-gene and J-gene trimming of TCR beta chains was associated with a missense DCLRE1C variant in a later genetic analysis, and the association was replicated in an independent cohort. Immune exposure information for the cohort was limited to CMV serostatus. A later analysis found that most CMV-associated TCR beta chains appeared HLA-restricted, with HLA associations seemingly driven largely by CMV exposure. Roughly 17 rarely observed V segments, including chromosome 9 orphons, were excluded from the earlier analysis of about 610 of the donors because counts were too low. In the study, approximately 150 TCR beta chains were listed as associated with cytomegalovirus. Broadly in line with IMGT annotations, most TCR beta V segments showed up in productive rearrangements about 87% or about 30% of the time in an earlier analysis of 450 to 750 of the donors. Roughly uniform sequencing depth across donors was assumed in presence/absence analyses, although this assumption may not hold. The authors suggested that the approach could potentially be generalized to other disease states and immunological phenotypes. The classifier was reported to diagnose cytomegalovirus status with high specificity and sensitivity in both the original cohort and the validation cohort. Three of the identified cytomegalovirus-associated TCR beta chains were confirmed in vitro to be specific for cytomegalovirus antigens. Correlated functional status among segregating V segments might reflect linkage disequilibrium, but an unknown experimental factor could not be ruled out. Strong co-occurrence of HLA alleles, especially DR and DQ, made assigning TCR associations to individual alleles difficult. The 87-base-pair reads could not distinguish some IMGT-functional V segments, including TRBV6-2 and TRBV6-3, so those segments were excluded. Because HLA typing was unavailable for some donors at each locus, only the typed subset was used in association tests. In a later analysis, HLA-associated TCR beta chains showed more clonal expansion and lower generation probabilities than non-associated chains that were equally common. A later analysis reported that several top co-occurrence clusters appeared linked to parvovirus B19, influenza, CMV and Epstein-Barr virus. A later genetic analysis reported fewer N-insertions in productive TCRs among donors in an Asian-associated ancestry cluster than the roughly 640-donor mean. In a later analysis, the rate of TCR association differed among HLA loci, with DRB1 alleles having the most associated TCRs and HLA-C alleles having the fewest. Only TCR beta chains were sequenced in this cohort, and the absence of alpha or paired-chain data limited detectable features. A cluster of highly shared sequence variants was judged likely to represent a technical artifact of the sequencing pipeline. Specific HLA alleles were associated with 15,000 to 20,000 TCR beta sequences at a false discovery rate of 0.05 in a later analysis.

Reading from cysteine to phenylalanine, the CDR3 counts 16 amino acids. Only the CDR3 region is kept as DNA, spanning 48 bases read in frame from base 1. The germline V end is reduced by 0 bases and the J end by 5 bases; junction bases left unmatched: 9. The germline V gene encodes CDR1 KGHSH and CDR2 LQKENI. The cohort comprised hundreds of healthy bone marrow donors. All cohort members were sampled while nominally healthy, although unrecorded immune exposures were likely present. The donor tested CMV seronegative and was one of the 352 seronegative cohort members. A peripheral blood sample was collected from each donor, and TCR beta sequencing was performed on peripheral blood mononuclear cells. Genomic DNA extraction from the blood cell samples was performed with the Qiagen DNeasy Blood Extraction Kit. Regarding this clone: The specificity of this receptor is unknown. No base quality values were provided; no much bigger clone lies one nucleotide off.

Libraries were prepared through the immunoSEQ multiplex PCR assay. A mixture of 60 forward primers for TCR Vbeta segments and 13 reverse primers for TCR Jbeta segments was used in the multiplex PCR. The CDR3 region of rearranged TCR beta genes was amplified from genomic DNA by a multiplex PCR assay. On the Illumina HiSeq System, the amplified TCR beta libraries were sequenced as 87-base-pair reads. The authors' analysis ran thus. Across the 640 or so repertoires, a later analysis counted 60 million to 90 million unique TCR beta chains, about 10 million of which were shared by at least two donors. To remove PCR and sequencing errors, raw reads were error-corrected and collapsed into unique sequences using a nearest-neighbor algorithm that merged closely related sequences. Alignment of CDR3 sequences to IMGT reference sequences was used to assign V, D and J gene segments. For a sequence to be retained, a match of at least six nucleotides to both a V gene segment and a J gene segment was required. Rearrangements were called productive when the CDR3 lacked stop codons and stayed in frame with V and J; all others were non-productive. Following IMGT convention, CDR3 was defined as the stretch from the second conserved V-encoded cysteine to the conserved J-encoded phenylalanine. Sequences without an unambiguous match to a single V gene segment were excluded from the earlier analysis of almost 600 of the donors. An earlier analysis of several hundred of the donors classified V segments as functional when productive rearrangements were above 56.7% and as segregating when the standard deviation between donors was above 5%. A statistical classification framework was built to diagnose cytomegalovirus status from the catalog of TCR beta chain sequences. V and J gene assignment, in a later analysis, came from comparing TCR nucleotide sequences with IMGT/GENE-DB human TR gene sequences. In a later analysis, CDR3 sequences and most-parsimonious VDJ recombination scenarios were assigned using the TCRdist pipeline. A later analysis defined each TCR beta chain by its CDR3 amino acid sequence plus V-gene family, and excluded reads lacking a unique V-gene family. In a later analysis, approximately 590 highly shared, low-generation-probability nucleotide sequences were removed to address suspected cross-contamination and a sequencing artifact. In a later analysis, a clonal expansion index was calculated for each public chain from normalized within-repertoire ranks of inferred template counts. A later analysis computed generation probabilities with a VDJ recombination model fitted to out-of-frame rearrangements, and checked the results against IGoR. A later analysis scored TCR-TCR, TCR-HLA and TCR-CMV co-occurrence with hypergeometric tests, applying a repertoire-size bias correction to TCR pairs. To estimate false discovery rates, a later analysis permuted the HLA or CMV assignments 20 times. A later analysis grouped co-occurring TCRs with DBSCAN, adding TCRdist sequence similarity when clustering within HLA-allele-positive subsets. Repertoires with fewer than 30,000 or more than 120,000 public chains were left out of co-occurrence clustering, as were about five repertoires with anomalous nucleotide sharing. Drawn from immuneACCESS, this table holds only the in-frame rearrangements with V and J called that TCRdb kept. Clones are partly lost; checked studies trace under half to an unresolved V gene and leave the rest unexplained. For V, J and clone size, that table is used; D and trimming come from the DNA. Across this sample there are under 90,000 clones, with approximately 71% seen only once. Roughly 7.2% of the sample comes from the top ten.

Input material: PBMCs. The clonotype was recovered from a woman in her thirties or forties in good health and CMV-seronegative. The sequence is built from TRBV18 and TRBJ2-7, and 8 junction bases match TRBD2. CDR3 reads: CASSPPASGGLNEQYF. At the DNA level, the sequence is TGTGCCAGCTCACCACCCGCCTCGGGGGGGCTCAACGAGCAGTACTTC.